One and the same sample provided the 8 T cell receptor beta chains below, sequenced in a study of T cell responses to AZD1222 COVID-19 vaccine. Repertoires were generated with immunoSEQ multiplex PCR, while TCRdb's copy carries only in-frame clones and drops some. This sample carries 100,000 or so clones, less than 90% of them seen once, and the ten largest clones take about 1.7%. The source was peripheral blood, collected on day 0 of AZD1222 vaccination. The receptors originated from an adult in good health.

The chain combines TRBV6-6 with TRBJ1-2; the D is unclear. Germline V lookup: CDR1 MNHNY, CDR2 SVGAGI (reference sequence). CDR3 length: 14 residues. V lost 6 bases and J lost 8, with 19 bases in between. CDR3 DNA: TGTGCCAGCAGCCCTCGATCAGAAAGAATCGGCTACACCTTC. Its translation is CASSPRSERIGYTF.

In DNA, the CDR3 is TGTGCCAGCAGCAAACAAAAACTCGCGGATAGCAATCAGCCCCAGCATTTT. Amino acid sequence: CASSKQKLADSNQPQHF. This chain connects TRBV21-1 to TRBJ1-5. TRBV21-1 is deemed a pseudogene. This CDR3 spans 17 amino acids.

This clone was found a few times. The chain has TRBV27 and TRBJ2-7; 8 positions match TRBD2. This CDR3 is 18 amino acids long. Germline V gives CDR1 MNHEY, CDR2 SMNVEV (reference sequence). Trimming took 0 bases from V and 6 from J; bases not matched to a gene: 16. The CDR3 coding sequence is TGTGCCAGCAGTTTATCGCTACCTAGCGGGTTCTTTTCCGGCGAGCAGTACTTC. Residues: CASSLSLPSGFFSGEQYF.

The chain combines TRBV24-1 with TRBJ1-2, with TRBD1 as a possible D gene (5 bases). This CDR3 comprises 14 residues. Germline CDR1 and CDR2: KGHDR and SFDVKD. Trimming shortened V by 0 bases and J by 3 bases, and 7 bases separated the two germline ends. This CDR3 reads CATSDLTGDYGYTF. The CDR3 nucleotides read TGTGCCACCAGTGATTTGACAGGAGACTATGGCTACACCTTC.

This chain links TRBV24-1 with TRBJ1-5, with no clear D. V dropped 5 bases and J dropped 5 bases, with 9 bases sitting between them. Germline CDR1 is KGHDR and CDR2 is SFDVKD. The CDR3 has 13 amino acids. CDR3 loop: CATSVREDQPQHF. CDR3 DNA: TGTGCCACCAGTGTAAGGGAAGATCAGCCCCAGCATTTT.

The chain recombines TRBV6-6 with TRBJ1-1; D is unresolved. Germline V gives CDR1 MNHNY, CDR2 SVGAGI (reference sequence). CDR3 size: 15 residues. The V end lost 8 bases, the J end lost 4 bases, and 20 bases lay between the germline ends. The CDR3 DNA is TGTGCCAGCGCTACCGCGTACATCGGCACCACTGAAGCTTTCTTT. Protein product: CASATAYIGTTEAFF.

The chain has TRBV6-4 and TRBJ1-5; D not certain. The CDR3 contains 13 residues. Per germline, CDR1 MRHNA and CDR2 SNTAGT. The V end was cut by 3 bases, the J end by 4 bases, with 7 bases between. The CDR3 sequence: CASSEGMNQPQHF. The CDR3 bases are TGTGCCAGCAGTGAAGGAATGAATCAGCCCCAGCATTTT.

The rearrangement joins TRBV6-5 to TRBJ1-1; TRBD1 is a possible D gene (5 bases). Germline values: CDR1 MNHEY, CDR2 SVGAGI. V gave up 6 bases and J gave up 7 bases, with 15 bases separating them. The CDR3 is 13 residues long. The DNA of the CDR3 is TGTGCCAGCAGATGGGCCCGGGACCTTGAAGCTTTCTTT. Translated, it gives CASRWARDLEAFF.